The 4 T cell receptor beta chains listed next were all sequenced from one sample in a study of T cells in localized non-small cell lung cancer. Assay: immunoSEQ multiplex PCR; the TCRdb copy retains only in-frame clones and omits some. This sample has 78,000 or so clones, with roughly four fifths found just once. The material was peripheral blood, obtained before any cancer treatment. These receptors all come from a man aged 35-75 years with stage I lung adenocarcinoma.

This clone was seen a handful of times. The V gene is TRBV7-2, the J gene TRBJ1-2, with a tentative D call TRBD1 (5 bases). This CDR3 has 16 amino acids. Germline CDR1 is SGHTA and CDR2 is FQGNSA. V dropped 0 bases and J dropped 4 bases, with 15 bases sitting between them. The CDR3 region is CASSLAPPGTGYGYTF. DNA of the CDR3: TGTGCCAGCAGCTTAGCCCCTCCCGGGACTGGCTATGGCTACACCTTC.

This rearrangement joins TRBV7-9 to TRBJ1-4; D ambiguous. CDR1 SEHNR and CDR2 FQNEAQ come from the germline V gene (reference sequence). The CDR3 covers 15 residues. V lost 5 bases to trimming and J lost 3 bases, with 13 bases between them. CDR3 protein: CASSAWPVANEKLFF. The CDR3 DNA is TGTGCCAGCAGCGCCTGGCCGGTAGCTAATGAAAAACTGTTTTTT.

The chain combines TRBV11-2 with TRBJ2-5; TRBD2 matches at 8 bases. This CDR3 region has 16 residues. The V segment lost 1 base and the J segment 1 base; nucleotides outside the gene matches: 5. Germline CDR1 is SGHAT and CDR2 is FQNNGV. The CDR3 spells CASSLVSGSRQETQYF. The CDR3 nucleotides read TGTGCCAGCAGCTTAGTCAGCGGGAGCCGCCAAGAGACCCAGTACTTC.

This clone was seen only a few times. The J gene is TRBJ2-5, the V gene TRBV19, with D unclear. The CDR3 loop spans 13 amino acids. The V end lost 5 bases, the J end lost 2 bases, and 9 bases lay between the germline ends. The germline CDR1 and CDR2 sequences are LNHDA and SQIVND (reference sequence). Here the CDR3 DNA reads TGTGCCAGTAGTTCGGCTCAACAAGAGACCCAGTACTTC. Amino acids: CASSSAQQETQYF.